The TCR beta chain under discussion was sequenced for a study of blood T cells in healthy people across ages. In its sample, this clonotype was seen a few times. A second PCR, run for roughly 7 to 11 cycles, used a sample-barcoded 5' primer plus a J-beta primer mix. TCRdb re-called the 5' RACE reads with MiXCR, one entry per CDR3 protein. The sample carries 550,000 to 700,000 distinct CDR3 sequences, about 25% recorded once. CDR1 and CDR2 (germline): SQVTM, ANQGSEA. Trimming took off 2 bases at V and 14 bases at J, with 14 bases between the two ends. The CDR3 spans 11 residues. J is TRBJ2-3 and V is TRBV29-1; unclear D gene. The TCR was taken from a woman in her 70s in good health. Material: blood. CDR3 region: CSVESKSVRYF. The CDR3 DNA is TGCAGCGTTGAAAGCAAAAGCGTGCGGTATTTT.